Shown below are 20 T cell receptor beta chains from a single sample sequenced in a study of blood T cell repertoires in COVID-19. Profiled with immunoSEQ multiplex PCR; TCRdb holds only in-frame clones, not every one. The sample records 200,000 to 250,000 clones, about 90% being singletons. Source material: PBMCs or T cells enriched from blood (not recorded which). The source of these receptors is a woman in her forties or fifties in a cohort exposed to, infected with or recovered from COVID-19 (not recorded which).

The chain links TRBV7-9 to TRBJ1-3; possibly TRBD1 for D (5 bases). Trimming shortened V by 6 bases and J by 0 bases, and 12 bases separated the two germline ends. The CDR3 is 15 residues long. Germline V gene lookup returns CDR1 SEHNR and CDR2 FQNEAQ (reference sequence). The DNA of the CDR3 is TGTGCCAGCAGGGATCAGGACAACTCTGGAAACACCATATATTTT. Its protein product is CASRDQDNSGNTIYF.

This clone was seen only once. This chain joins TRBV27 and TRBJ1-2; the match to TRBD1 covers 11 bases. The CDR3 has 17 residues. V lost 4 bases to trimming and J lost 6 bases; unmatched junction nucleotides: 13. Germline assignment: CDR1 MNHEY and CDR2 SMNVEV (reference sequence). This CDR3 is CASSSLTRTGGYDGYTF. DNA of the CDR3: TGTGCCAGCAGTTCCCTAACCAGGACAGGGGGCTATGATGGCTACACCTTC.

The rearrangement joins TRBV24-1 to TRBJ2-5; 7 bases fit TRBD2. Trimming at V came to 1 base and at J to 2 bases, leaving 6 bases not matched to a gene. CDR1 and CDR2 (germline): KGHDR, SFDVKD. The CDR3 consists of 16 residues. The CDR3 protein is CATSDLERGSQETQYF. As DNA, the CDR3 is TGTGCCACCAGTGATTTAGAGCGGGGCTCACAAGAGACCCAGTACTTC.

The J gene is TRBJ2-5, the V gene TRBV29-1; perhaps TRBD1 as D (5 bases). Germline V gene data show CDR1 as SQVTM and CDR2 as ANQGSEA. The V end lost 4 bases, the J end lost 0 bases, and 9 bases lay between the germline ends. CDR3 size: 13 residues. The chain's CDR3 is CSVVPDNQETQYF. CDR3 in DNA: TGCAGCGTTGTACCGGACAACCAAGAGACCCAGTACTTC.

The chain uses TRBV30 and TRBJ2-3; 9 nucleotides line up with TRBD2. Per germline, CDR1 GTSNPN and CDR2 SVGIG (reference sequence). The CDR3 extends over 15 amino acids. V dropped 2 bases and J dropped 0; count of bases not matched to a gene: 3. CDR3 loop: CAWSPLAGSTDTQYF. Here the CDR3 DNA reads TGTGCCTGGAGTCCCCTAGCGGGGAGCACAGATACGCAGTATTTT.

The chain uses TRBV2 and TRBJ2-2; 9 bases are a match to TRBD1. V lost 7 bases to trimming and J lost 5 bases; unmatched junction nucleotides: 8. This CDR3 spans 15 amino acids. CDR1 and CDR2 from the germline V gene are SNHLY and FYNNEI. CDR3 region: CASTRGQGRTGELFF. As DNA, the CDR3 is TGTGCCAGCACGAGGGGACAGGGCAGGACCGGGGAGCTGTTTTTT.

V and J are TRBV19 and TRBJ1-1; D unclear. This CDR3 is 14 amino acids long. Between the trimmed V and J ends, which lost 6 bases and 0 bases, there was a span of 11 bases. Per the germline V gene, CDR1 is LNHDA and CDR2 is SQIVND (reference sequence). The CDR3 nucleotides read TGTGCCAGTAGAAGCGAGACGGTGAACACTGAAGCTTTCTTT. The encoded protein is CASRSETVNTEAFF.

The CDR3 nucleotides are TGTGCCAGCCGCAAACTAGCGGTGAACACCGGGGAGCTGTTTTTT. This sequence encodes CASRKLAVNTGELFF. The chain links TRBV3-1 (or the pseudogene TRBV3-2) to TRBJ2-2; 8 nucleotides match TRBD2. The germline V gene encodes CDR1 LGHDT and CDR2 YNNKEL (reference sequence). The CDR3 extends over 15 amino acids. Losses at the gene ends were 8 bases for V and 1 base for J; bases not matched to a gene: 6.

The V call is TRBV29-1, the J call TRBJ2-2, with 8 bases lining up with TRBD1. CDR1 is SQVTM, CDR2 ANQGSEA, per germline. Trimming took 6 bases from V and 1 from J; bases not matched to a gene: 7. The CDR3 extends over 15 amino acids. The CDR3: CSVGVGTGNTGELFF. The CDR3 bases are TGCAGCGTGGGGGTCGGGACAGGGAACACCGGGGAGCTGTTTTTT.

The chain links TRBV5-6 to TRBJ1-6; D not resolved. The germline V gene encodes CDR1 SGHDT and CDR2 YYEEEE. CDR3 size: 13 residues. Trimming shortened V by 2 bases and J by 10 bases, and 10 bases separated the two germline ends. The CDR3: CASSLGRESPLHF. CDR3 in DNA: TGTGCCAGCAGCTTAGGGAGGGAGTCACCCCTCCACTTT.

V usage is TRBV12-3 or TRBV12-4 and J usage is TRBJ1-1; tentatively, D is TRBD1 (5 bases). This CDR3 has 12 residues. The V gene lost 5 bases and the J gene lost 4 bases, with 8 bases spanning the gap. CDR3 DNA: TGTGCCAGCAGTCCCAGGGTCACTGAAGCTTTCTTT. Its protein is CASSPRVTEAFF.

This rearrangement joins TRBV2 to TRBJ2-5, with 9 nucleotides matching TRBD2. Germline trimming cut 7 bases from V and 7 bases from J; bases unmatched to any gene: 13. The CDR3 is 15 residues long. Looked up from germline, CDR1 is SNHLY and CDR2 is FYNNEI. The CDR3 protein is CASTVASGGRGTQYF. The CDR3 coding sequence is TGTGCCAGCACTGTTGCGAGCGGGGGGCGGGGGACCCAGTACTTC. Full variable domain (remainder filled in from reference TRBV2 and TRBJ2-5): EPEVTQTPSHQVTQMGQEVILRCVPISNHLYFYWYRQILGQKVEFLVSFYNNEISEKSEIFDDQFSVERPDGSNFTLKIRSTKLEDSAMYFCASTVASGGRGTQYFGPGTRLLVL.

This clone was recorded once. V gene TRBV27 combines with J gene TRBJ1-5, with a possible D match to TRBD1 (6 bases). The CDR3 is 18 residues long. Germline CDR1 and CDR2: MNHEY and SMNVEV (reference sequence). V was clipped by 8 bases and J by 0 bases, with 23 bases between them. CDR3 loop: CASRRVGSRGYSNQPQHF. CDR3 nucleotides: TGTGCCAGCCGCCGGGTAGGGTCAAGGGGGTATAGCAATCAGCCCCAGCATTTT.

This clone appeared a single time. This chain uses TRBV6-2 or TRBV6-3 with TRBJ2-1; tentative D call: TRBD1 (5 bases). This CDR3 is built from 14 residues. CDR1 is MNHEY and CDR2 is SVGEGT in the germline V gene. Trimming took 4 bases from V and 6 from J, leaving 13 bases between them. This chain's CDR3 is CASSWTLNSNEQFF. CDR3 nucleotide sequence: TGTGCCAGCAGTTGGACACTTAACAGCAATGAGCAGTTCTTC.

The chain links TRBV5-1 to TRBJ1-1, with a tentative D call TRBD1 (5 bases). The CDR3 has 14 amino acids. Germline V CDR1 and CDR2: SGHRS, YFSETQ. V gave up 4 bases and J gave up 5 bases, with 15 bases separating them. The chain's CDR3 is CASSTRGGLTEAFF. CDR3 sequence (DNA): TGCGCCAGCAGCACCCGGGGGGGGTTGACTGAAGCTTTCTTT.

The chain combines TRBV19 with TRBJ1-2, with 7 bases identical to TRBD1. The CDR3 covers 15 residues. Germline V gene data show CDR1 as LNHDA and CDR2 as SQIVND (reference sequence). V dropped 5 bases and J dropped 4; count of bases not matched to a gene: 10. The CDR3: CASSSTWDSSYGYTF. The CDR3 region has the DNA TGTGCCAGTAGTTCCACCTGGGACAGCTCCTATGGCTACACCTTC.

This chain connects TRBV6-5 to TRBJ1-1, with D possibly being TRBD1 (6 bases). CDR1 is MNHEY and CDR2 is SVGAGI in the germline V gene. This CDR3 is built from 13 residues. The V and J ends lost 6 bases and 0 bases respectively, with 8 bases between them. CDR3 loop: CASRRQVNTEAFF. DNA of the CDR3: TGTGCCAGCAGAAGACAGGTGAACACTGAAGCTTTCTTT.

This chain connects TRBV7-9 to TRBJ1-5; D is uncertain. CDR1 is SEHNR and CDR2 is FQNEAQ in the germline V gene (reference sequence). Trimming took 2 bases from V and 7 from J, leaving 6 bases between them. The CDR3 sequence is 12 residues long. The CDR3 DNA sequence: TGTGCCAGCAGCTTATCAGAACAGCCCCAGCATTTT. Translating gives CASSLSEQPQHF.

V usage is TRBV5-4 and J usage is TRBJ2-7; 9 bases map to TRBD2. CDR3 length: 18 amino acids. Germline CDR1 reads SGHNT; CDR2 reads YYREEE (reference sequence). V lost 4 bases to trimming and J lost 1 base; unmatched junction nucleotides: 15. CDR3 nucleotide sequence: TGTGCCAGCAGCCTGGAACCGCGGGGGGGCAGGTTATCCTACGAGCAGTACTTC. Its protein is CASSLEPRGGRLSYEQYF. The full variable domain, with the rest looked up from reference TRBV5-4 and TRBJ2-7, is ETGVTQSPTHLIKTRGQQVTLRCSSQSGHNTVSWYQQALGQGPQFIFQYYREEENGRGNFPPRFSGLQFPNYSSELNVNALELDDSALYLCASSLEPRGGRLSYEQYFGPGTRLTVT.

CDR3 residues: CASSEGLVEGETQYF. The CDR3 nucleotides are TGTGCCAGCAGCGAGGGACTAGTAGAGGGGGAGACCCAGTACTTC. The chain combines TRBV9 with TRBJ2-5; 8 bases match TRBD2. The CDR3 contains 15 residues. V shed 3 bases and J 5 bases; nucleotides not matched to a gene: 9. Germline CDR1 reads SGDLS; CDR2 reads YYNGEE.